Here is one TCR beta chain with its context. The sample comes from a study of shared clonotypes between healthy human individuals. A CD45RA+ naive subset and a CD45RA-negative memory subset were split from CD4+ cells. The assay was carried out at the deep level. Every subset had its genomic DNA shared out evenly among several immunoSEQ plates. The method was immunoSEQ multiplex PCR; TCRdb's version includes in-frame clones alone and lacks a portion of them. The sample shows around 980,000 clones, around three quarters of them seen only once. Trimming took off 1 base at V and 8 bases at J, with 14 bases between the two ends. The CDR3 is 14 amino acids. The V gene's germline CDR1 is LGHNA and CDR2 YSLEER.

The J gene is TRBJ1-2, the V gene TRBV4-3, with D possibly TRBD1 on 6 matching bases. This sequence originates from a man younger than 30 in good health. Some clones in this sample may be carry-over from other donors' samples. Sequences were obtained from memory CD4+ T cells from PBMCs. Subset reported: CD45RA-negative fraction. The CDR3, as DNA: TGCGCCAGCAGCCAAGCGACAGGCAGGGGCGGCTACACCTTC. Protein product: CASSQATGRGGYTF.